These 9 T cell receptor beta chains came from one sample sequenced in a study of shared clonotypes between healthy human individuals. Sequencing used immunoSEQ multiplex PCR; TCRdb keeps in-frame clones, though not all of them. The sample shows roughly 400,000 clones, 96% of them seen only once. Material for sequencing was memory CD8+ T cells sorted from blood. Sample subset: CD45RO+ cells pooled with CCR7-negative TemRA cells. The receptors were sampled from a man between 25 and 39 years old in good health.

The gene calls are TRBV4-2 and TRBJ2-7; 8 positions match TRBD2. CDR1 is LGHNA, CDR2 YNFKEQ, per germline. The CDR3 contains 16 residues. Trimming took 1 base from V and 3 from J; bases not matched to a gene: 8. The CDR3 sequence is CASSQGPHSGDYEQYF. The CDR3 nucleotides read TGTGCCAGCAGCCAAGGACCCCATAGCGGGGACTACGAGCAGTACTTC.

This clone was observed once. The genes are TRBV6-1 and TRBJ1-3, with D hard to call. The CDR3 runs to 15 residues. Per germline, CDR1 MNHNS and CDR2 SASEGT. V was clipped by 1 base and J by 4 bases, with 11 bases between them. The CDR3 region is CASSEGQRAGNTIYF. DNA of the CDR3: TGTGCCAGCAGTGAAGGACAAAGGGCCGGAAACACCATATATTTT.

This clone was seen a single time. This chain uses TRBV5-6 with TRBJ2-3; 10 bases map to TRBD2. The CDR3 runs 17 residues. Germline lookup yields CDR1 SGHDT and CDR2 YYEEEE. V lost 4 bases to trimming and J lost 5 bases; unmatched junction nucleotides: 13. CDR3 nucleotides: TGTGCCAGCAGCACCGAACCTAGCGGGAGTTTTAGAGATACGCAGTATTTT. Encoded protein: CASSTEPSGSFRDTQYF.

V and J are TRBV25-1 and TRBJ1-1, with a tentative D call TRBD1 (6 bases). Between the trimmed V and J ends, which lost 5 bases and 4 bases, there was a span of 14 bases. CDR3 size: 14 residues. CDR1 and CDR2 from the germline V gene are MGHDK and SYGVNS. The DNA of the CDR3 is TGTGCCAGCAGTCCCCACGGGGGGCCCACTGAAGCTTTCTTT. Amino acid sequence: CASSPHGGPTEAFF. The variable domain in full, with the rest retrieved from reference TRBV25-1 and TRBJ1-1, is EADIYQTPRYLVIGTGKKITLECSQTMGHDKMYWYQQDPGMELHLIHYSYGVNSTEKGDLSSESTVSRIRTEHFPLTLESARPSHTSQYLCASSPHGGPTEAFFGQGTRLTVV.

The rearrangement uses TRBV6-5 and TRBJ2-1; 12 bases align to TRBD2. V shed 2 bases, J shed 8 bases, and the junction held 7 bases outside the gene matches. The CDR3 extends over 16 amino acids. The germline CDR1 and CDR2 sequences are MNHEY and SVGAGI. DNA of the CDR3: TGTGCCAGCAGTTACGCGACTAGCGGGAGTGGTGATGAGCAGTTCTTC. Translation: CASSYATSGSGDEQFF.

V is TRBV14 and J is TRBJ1-4, with 9 bases fitting TRBD1. Germline-derived CDR1 and CDR2 are SGHDN and FVKESK. The J segment lost 11 bases and the V segment lost 2 bases, leaving 12 bases of the junction unmatched. The CDR3 is 16 residues long. Here the CDR3 DNA reads TGTGCCAGCAGCCAAACTCCGGGACAGGGTGTCGATAAACTGTTTTTT. Residues: CASSQTPGQGVDKLFF.

The chain joins TRBV30 to TRBJ2-1; tentative D call: TRBD2 (5 bases). Trimming left V 0 bases short and J 4 bases short, with 13 bases between. This CDR3 region has 15 residues. CDR1 is GTSNPN and CDR2 is SVGIG in the germline V gene (reference sequence). Here the CDR3 reads CAWSVAARLYNEQFF. The CDR3 DNA sequence: TGTGCCTGGAGTGTAGCGGCGCGCCTATACAATGAGCAGTTCTTC.

A single count supports this clone. The chain links TRBV6-1 to TRBJ1-1, with D maybe TRBD1 (5 bases). Germline V lookup: CDR1 MNHNS, CDR2 SASEGT. Trimming took 2 bases from V and 8 from J, leaving 15 bases between them. The CDR3 is 14 residues long. CDR3 DNA: TGTGCCAGCAGTGAACGTGGGGGAGGAGGGGAAGCTTTCTTT. Translated, it gives CASSERGGGGEAFF.

The sample holds one count of this clone. This chain connects TRBV15 to TRBJ2-5; 9 bases line up with TRBD2. The germline gives CDR1 LNHNV, CDR2 YYDKDF (reference sequence). Trimming cost V 3 bases and J 4 bases; bases outside gene matches: 9. This CDR3 has 16 amino acids. The CDR3 here is CATSRGSGSSLETQYF. The CDR3 DNA reads as TGTGCCACCAGCAGGGGTAGCGGGAGTAGCTTAGAGACCCAGTACTTC.